These 25 T cell receptor beta chains came from one sample sequenced in a study of CD8 T cells in Susac syndrome. Random hexamers were used to reverse transcribe the RNA input (about 0.5 to 1 ug). TCRdb processed the immunoSEQ multiplex PCR reads anew with MiXCR; each CDR3 protein has one entry. Among some 170,000 distinct CDR3 sequences listed, 93% were seen once. The sample was CD4+ T cells from PBMCs. These receptors were collected from a human donor in good health.

V usage is TRBV30 and J usage is TRBJ2-5; a weak D match, TRBD1 (7 bases). Trimming left V 4 bases short and J 7 bases short, with 10 bases between. The CDR3 is made up of 11 amino acids. Germline-derived CDR1 and CDR2 are GTSNPN and SVGIG (reference sequence). The CDR3: CAWNRGGTQYF. The CDR3 bases are TGTGCCTGGAACAGGGGAGGGACCCAGTACTTC.

The J gene is TRBJ1-4, the V gene TRBV15; D not certain. This CDR3 contains 14 residues. Trimming cost V 2 bases and J 5 bases, with 9 bases left between them. CDR1 is LNHNV and CDR2 is YYDKDF in the germline V gene (reference sequence). In DNA form, the CDR3 reads TGTGCCACCAGCAGACAGGTGCCCAATGAAAAACTGTTTTTT. It translates to CATSRQVPNEKLFF.

Written as DNA, the CDR3 is TGTGCCAGCAGCCGTACAGGGTCCGGAGAGACCCAGTACTTC. Translated, it gives CASSRTGSGETQYF. The chain employs TRBV3-1 and TRBJ2-5; possibly TRBD1 for D (6 bases). Germline CDR1 LGHDT, CDR2 YNNKEL (reference sequence). V dropped 4 bases and J dropped 4 bases, with 13 bases sitting between them. There are 14 residues in the CDR3.

The chain combines TRBV4-1 with TRBJ2-1; D possibly matches TRBD1 or TRBD2 (5 bases each). This CDR3 has 18 residues. Between the trimmed V and J ends, which lost 0 bases and 0 bases, there was a span of 15 bases. Per germline, CDR1 MGHRA and CDR2 YSYEKL. CDR3: CASSQEYGAASSYNEQFF. The CDR3 DNA reads TGCGCCAGCAGCCAAGAGTACGGGGCCGCTAGCTCCTACAATGAGCAGTTCTTC.

The rearrangement joins TRBV5-4 to TRBJ2-7; TRBD1 might be the D (5 bases). Trimming removed 0 bases from V and 1 base from J, with 14 bases in between. The CDR3 is 16 residues long. Germline lookup yields CDR1 SGHNT and CDR2 YYREEE (reference sequence). CDR3 sequence reads: CASSLGGSLISYEQYF. The CDR3, as DNA: TGTGCCAGCAGCTTGGGGGGCTCCCTGATATCCTACGAGCAGTACTTC.

This clonotype was seen a single time. This chain links TRBV11-3 with TRBJ2-6; 9 nucleotides align to TRBD1. CDR3 length: 20 amino acids. Trimming cost V 4 bases and J 1 base; bases outside gene matches: 14. CDR1 is SGHNT, CDR2 YENEEA, per germline. This chain's CDR3 is CASSSSTGQGRLSGANVLTF. DNA for the CDR3: TGTGCCAGCAGCTCATCGACGGGACAGGGTCGACTGTCTGGGGCCAACGTCCTGACTTTC.

The rearrangement joins TRBV29-1 to TRBJ1-1, with D possibly matching TRBD1 (6 bases). The CDR3 has 13 residues. Looked up from germline, CDR1 is SQVTM and CDR2 is ANQGSEA. V was trimmed by 0 bases and J by 1 base, leaving 6 bases between them. CDR3 DNA: TGCAGCGTTGAAGACAGGGGGAACACTGAAGCTTTCTTT. Encoded protein: CSVEDRGNTEAFF.

The V and J genes are TRBV6-5 and TRBJ2-5; D remains ambiguous. Germline V gives CDR1 MNHEY, CDR2 SVGAGI. This CDR3 has 13 residues. V was cut by 4 bases and J by 7 bases, with 13 bases left in between. CDR3 in DNA: TGTGCCAGCAGTTCCGGGCCGCACTGGACCCAGTACTTC. The encoded protein is CASSSGPHWTQYF.

The CDR3 reads CSARLAGGGETQYF. The CDR3, as DNA: TGCAGTGCACGTCTAGCGGGGGGCGGGGAGACCCAGTACTTC. The genes are TRBV20-1 and TRBJ2-5; 11 bases are shared with TRBD2. The trim removed 6 bases at V and 5 bases at J, leaving 8 bases unmatched. This CDR3 region has 14 residues. CDR1 DFQATT and CDR2 SNEGSKA come from the germline V gene (reference sequence).

This clonotype is a singleton in its sample. The chain has TRBV15 and TRBJ1-2, with D perhaps matching TRBD1 (6 bases). This CDR3 comprises 17 residues. Trimming took off 0 bases at V and 2 bases at J, with 16 bases between the two ends. Germline CDR1 is LNHNV and CDR2 is YYDKDF (reference sequence). CDR3 in DNA: TGTGCCACCAGCAGAGATATACGGGGGCGAGGAAACTATGGCTACACCTTC. Translated: CATSRDIRGRGNYGYTF.

V usage is TRBV7-2 and J usage is TRBJ2-5; no definite D call. CDR3 size: 14 residues. Germline V gene lookup returns CDR1 SGHTA and CDR2 FQGNSA. V lost 1 base to trimming and J lost 5 bases, with 11 bases between them. CDR3 sequence reads: CASSLGAARETQYF. CDR3 nucleotide sequence: TGTGCCAGCAGCTTAGGCGCAGCTCGGGAGACCCAGTACTTC. Variable domain in full (rest from reference TRBV7-2 and TRBJ2-5): GAGVSQSPSNKVTEKGKDVELRCDPISGHTALYWYRQSLGQGLEFLIYFQGNSAPDKSGLPSDRFSAERTGGSVSTLTIQRTQQEDSAVYLCASSLGAARETQYFGPGTRLLVL.

The chain links TRBV23-1 to TRBJ2-7; weak D call: TRBD1 (6 bases). TRBV23-1 is given ORF status, its function remaining uncertain. The CDR3 is made up of 11 amino acids. V dropped 10 bases and J dropped 4 bases, with 11 bases sitting between them. CDR3: CAILGQYEQYF. In DNA form, the CDR3 reads TGCGCCATCTTAGGACAGTACGAGCAGTACTTC.

The V call is TRBV2, the J call TRBJ1-5, with 7 positions matching TRBD1. The V and J ends lost 11 bases and 9 bases, in that order; junction bases with no gene match: 10. There are 12 residues in the CDR3. Germline loops: CDR1 SNHLY, CDR2 FYNNEI. CDR3 residues: CAGGDSYGPQHF. The CDR3 bases are TGTGCCGGTGGGGACAGCTACGGGCCCCAGCATTTT. Full variable domain (remainder filled in from reference TRBV2 and TRBJ1-5): EPEVTQTPSHQVTQMGQEVILRCVPISNHLYFYWYRQILGQKVEFLVSFYNNEISEKSEIFDDQFSVERPDGSNFTLKIRSTKLEDSAMYFCAGGDSYGPQHFGDGTRLSIL.

This rearrangement joins TRBV15 to TRBJ1-6, with no clear D. Germline V lookup: CDR1 LNHNV, CDR2 YYDKDF (reference sequence). This CDR3 comprises 15 residues. V gave up 0 bases and J gave up 4 bases, with 7 bases separating them. CDR3 region: CATSRDGQYNSPLHF. Written as DNA, the CDR3 is TGTGCCACCAGCAGAGATGGTCAGTATAATTCACCCCTCCACTTT. The full variable domain, rest sourced from reference TRBV15 and TRBJ1-6, is DAMVIQNPRYQVTQFGKPVTLSCSQTLNHNVMYWYQQKSSQAPKLLFHYYDKDFNNEADTPDNFQSRRPNTSFCFLDIRSPGLGDTAMYLCATSRDGQYNSPLHFGNGTRLTVT.

The chain uses TRBV2 and TRBJ2-6; tentatively, D is TRBD2 (5 bases). CDR1 and CDR2 from the germline V gene are SNHLY and FYNNEI. Trimming stripped 7 bases from V and 0 bases from J, with 13 bases between. The CDR3 contains 16 residues. In DNA, the CDR3 is TGTGCCAGCAAGGCCGGACTTCGCTCTGGGGCCAACGTCCTGACTTTC. Translation gives CASKAGLRSGANVLTF.

This clonotype was detected only once. The genes are TRBV6-2 or TRBV6-3 and TRBJ2-7; a weak D match, TRBD1 (6 bases). V was shortened by 4 bases and J by 7 bases, with 17 bases between the two germline ends. CDR3 size: 14 residues. Looked up from germline, CDR1 is MNHEY and CDR2 is SVGEGT. The CDR3 loop reads CASSWTAVGLEQYF. The CDR3, as DNA: TGTGCCAGCAGTTGGACAGCCGTCGGTTTGGAGCAGTACTTC.

This clonotype was observed a single time. The chain joins TRBV29-1 to TRBJ2-3, with 10 positions matching TRBD1. J was trimmed by 9 bases and V by 5 bases; bases with no gene match: 2. Germline V gene lookup returns CDR1 SQVTM and CDR2 ANQGSEA. The CDR3 spans 11 residues. This CDR3 reads CSVQGQGTQYF. CDR3 in DNA: TGCAGCGTTCAGGGACAGGGGACGCAGTATTTT.

This rearrangement joins TRBV12-3 or TRBV12-4 to TRBJ2-7; maybe TRBD1 (6 bases). The CDR3 totals 14 residues. V was shortened by 1 base and J by 5 bases, with 12 bases between the two germline ends. The CDR3 reads CASSLGQGLNEQYF. Written as DNA, the CDR3 is TGTGCCAGCAGTTTAGGCCAGGGGCTCAACGAGCAGTACTTC.

This chain joins TRBV29-1 and TRBJ2-7; 8 nucleotides line up with TRBD1. Germline lookup yields CDR1 SQVTM and CDR2 ANQGSEA. The CDR3 is 13 residues long. V lost 5 bases to trimming and J lost 3 bases; unmatched junction nucleotides: 6. CDR3 amino acids: CSVYQGADYEQYF. In DNA, the CDR3 is TGCAGCGTTTACCAGGGGGCCGACTACGAGCAGTACTTC.

The chain carries TRBV5-1 and TRBJ2-2; a possible D gene is TRBD2 (5 bases). CDR3 length: 16 residues. V lost 7 bases and J 0 bases, leaving 16 bases between the germline ends. CDR1 SGHRS and CDR2 YFSETQ come from the germline V gene. The CDR3 reads CASAREGLANTGELFF. The CDR3 DNA reads as TGCGCCAGCGCTCGGGAAGGCCTAGCGAACACCGGGGAGCTGTTTTTT.

The chain employs TRBV6-5 and TRBJ1-6, with D possibly TRBD1 on 5 matching bases. V was pared by 0 bases and J by 7 bases, with 10 bases between. The CDR3 is 15 amino acids. The germline gives CDR1 MNHEY, CDR2 SVGAGI. The DNA for the CDR3 is TGTGCCAGCAGTTACTCGGGACCGATGAATTCACCCCTCCACTTT. Encoded protein: CASSYSGPMNSPLHF.

The chain is built from TRBV7-7 and TRBJ1-1; possibly TRBD1 for D (6 bases). The CDR3 sequence is 24 residues long. V was trimmed by 5 bases and J by 3 bases, leaving 43 bases between them. The germline V gene has CDR1 SSHAT and CDR2 FNYEAQ (reference sequence). CDR3 sequence reads: CASSHSSSRGGETGLKKLYTEAFF. Here the CDR3 DNA reads TGTGCCAGCAGCCACTCGTCATCCCGTGGGGGAGAGACAGGTCTTAAAAAACTATACACTGAAGCTTTCTTT.

The chain carries TRBV9 and TRBJ2-5; 7 bases are a match to TRBD2. This CDR3 comprises 14 residues. The trim removed 0 bases at V and 5 bases at J, leaving 4 bases unmatched. Germline V gives CDR1 SGDLS, CDR2 YYNGEE. CDR3: CASSVVGGSETQYF. The DNA for the CDR3 is TGTGCCAGCAGCGTAGTCGGGGGGTCGGAGACCCAGTACTTC.

This chain uses TRBV20-1 with TRBJ2-5; 8 bases are shared with TRBD2. The V and J ends lost 3 bases and 5 bases, in that order; junction bases with no gene match: 14. Germline values: CDR1 DFQATT, CDR2 SNEGSKA (reference sequence). The CDR3 is made up of 16 amino acids. CDR3 DNA: TGCAGTGCTAGTCCTTTGCGTGTCGGGGGGGATGAGACCCAGTACTTC. It codes for CSASPLRVGGDETQYF.

The CDR3 is CSAMASLYEQYF. The CDR3 DNA is TGCAGTGCTATGGCTTCTCTCTACGAGCAGTACTTC. The V call is TRBV20-1, the J call TRBJ2-7; D gene ambiguous. V was trimmed by 4 bases and J by 3 bases, leaving 10 bases between them. This CDR3 contains 12 residues. Germline V gives CDR1 DFQATT, CDR2 SNEGSKA (reference sequence).